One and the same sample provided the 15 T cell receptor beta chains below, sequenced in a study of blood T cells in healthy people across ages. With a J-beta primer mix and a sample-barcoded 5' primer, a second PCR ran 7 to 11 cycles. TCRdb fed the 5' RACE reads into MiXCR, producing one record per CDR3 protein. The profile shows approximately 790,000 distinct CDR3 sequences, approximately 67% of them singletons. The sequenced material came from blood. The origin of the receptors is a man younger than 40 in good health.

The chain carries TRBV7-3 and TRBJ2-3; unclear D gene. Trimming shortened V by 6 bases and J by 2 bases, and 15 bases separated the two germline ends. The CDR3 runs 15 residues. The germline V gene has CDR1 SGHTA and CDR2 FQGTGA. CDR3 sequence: CASSRNGIYTDTQYF. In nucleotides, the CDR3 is TGTGCCAGCAGTCGAAATGGAATTTACACAGATACGCAGTATTTT.

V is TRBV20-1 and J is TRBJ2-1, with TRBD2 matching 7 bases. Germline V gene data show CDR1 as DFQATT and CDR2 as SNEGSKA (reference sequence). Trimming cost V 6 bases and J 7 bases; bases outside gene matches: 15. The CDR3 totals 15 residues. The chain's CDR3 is CSAGKRGAFRNEQFF. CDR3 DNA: TGCAGTGCGGGCAAGCGGGGAGCCTTTAGGAATGAGCAGTTCTTC.

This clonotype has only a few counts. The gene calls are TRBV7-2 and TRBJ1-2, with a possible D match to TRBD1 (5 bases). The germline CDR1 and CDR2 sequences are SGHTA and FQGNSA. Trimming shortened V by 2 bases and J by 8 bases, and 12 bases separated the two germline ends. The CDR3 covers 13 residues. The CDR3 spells CASSLIGVGGYTF. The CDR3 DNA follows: TGTGCCAGCAGCTTAATAGGGGTTGGGGGCTACACCTTC.

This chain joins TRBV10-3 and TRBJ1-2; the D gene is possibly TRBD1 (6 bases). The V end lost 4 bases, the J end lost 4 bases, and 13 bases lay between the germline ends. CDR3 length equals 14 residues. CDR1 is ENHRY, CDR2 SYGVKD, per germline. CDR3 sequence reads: CAISAGDAFYGYTF. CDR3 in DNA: TGTGCCATCAGTGCAGGGGACGCGTTCTATGGCTACACCTTC.

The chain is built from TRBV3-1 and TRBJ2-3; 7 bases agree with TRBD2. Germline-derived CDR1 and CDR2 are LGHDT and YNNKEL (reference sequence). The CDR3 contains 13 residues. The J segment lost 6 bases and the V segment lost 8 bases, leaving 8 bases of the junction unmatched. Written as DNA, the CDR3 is TGTGCCAGCCAAGCGGGGCCCGGGGATACGCAGTATTTT. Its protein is CASQAGPGDTQYF.

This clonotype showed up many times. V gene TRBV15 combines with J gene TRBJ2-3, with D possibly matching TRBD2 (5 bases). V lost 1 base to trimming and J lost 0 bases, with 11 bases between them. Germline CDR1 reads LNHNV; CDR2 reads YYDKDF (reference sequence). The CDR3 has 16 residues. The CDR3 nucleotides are TGTGCCACCAGCAGAGGAAAAGGGAGTAGCACAGATACGCAGTATTTT. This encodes CATSRGKGSSTDTQYF.

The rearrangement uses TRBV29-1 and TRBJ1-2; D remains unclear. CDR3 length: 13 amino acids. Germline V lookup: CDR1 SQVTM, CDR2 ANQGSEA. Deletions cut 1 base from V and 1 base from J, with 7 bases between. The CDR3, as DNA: TGCAGCGTTGAAGTCTACGTTAACTATGGCTACACCTTC. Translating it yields CSVEVYVNYGYTF.

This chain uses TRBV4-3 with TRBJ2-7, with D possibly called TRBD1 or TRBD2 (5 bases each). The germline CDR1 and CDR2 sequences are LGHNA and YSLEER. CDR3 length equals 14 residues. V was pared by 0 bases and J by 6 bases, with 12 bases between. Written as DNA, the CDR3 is TGCGCCAGCAGCCAAGAAGCAGGGACCTGCGAGCAGTACTTC. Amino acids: CASSQEAGTCEQYF.

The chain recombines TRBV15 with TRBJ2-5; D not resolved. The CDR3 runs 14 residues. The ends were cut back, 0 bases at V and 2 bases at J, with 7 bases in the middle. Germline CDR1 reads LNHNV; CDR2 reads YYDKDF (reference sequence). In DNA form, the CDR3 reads TGTGCCACCAGCAGAGATTGGCAGCAAGAGACCCAGTACTTC. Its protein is CATSRDWQQETQYF. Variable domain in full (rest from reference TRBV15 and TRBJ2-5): DAMVIQNPRYQVTQFGKPVTLSCSQTLNHNVMYWYQQKSSQAPKLLFHYYDKDFNNEADTPDNFQSRRPNTSFCFLDIRSPGLGDTAMYLCATSRDWQQETQYFGPGTRLLVL.

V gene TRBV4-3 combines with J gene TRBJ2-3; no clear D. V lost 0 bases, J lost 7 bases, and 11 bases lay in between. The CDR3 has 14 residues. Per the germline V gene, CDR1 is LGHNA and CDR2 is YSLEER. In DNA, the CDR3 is TGCGCCAGCAGCCAAGACGGCACAGCCAATACGCAGTATTTT. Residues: CASSQDGTANTQYF.

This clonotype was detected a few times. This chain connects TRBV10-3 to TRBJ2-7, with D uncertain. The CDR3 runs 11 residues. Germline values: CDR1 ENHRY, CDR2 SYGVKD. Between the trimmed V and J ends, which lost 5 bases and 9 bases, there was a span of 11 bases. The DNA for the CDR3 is TGTGCCATCAGTCAACCCGGTGGGCAGTACTTC. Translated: CAISQPGGQYF.

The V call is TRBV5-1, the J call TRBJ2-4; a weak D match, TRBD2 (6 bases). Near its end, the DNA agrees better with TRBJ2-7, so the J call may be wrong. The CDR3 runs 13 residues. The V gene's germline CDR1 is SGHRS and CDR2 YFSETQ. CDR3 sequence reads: CASRVGGNGEQYF. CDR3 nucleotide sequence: TGCGCCAGCAGGGTCGGGGGAAACGGCGAGCAGTACTTC.

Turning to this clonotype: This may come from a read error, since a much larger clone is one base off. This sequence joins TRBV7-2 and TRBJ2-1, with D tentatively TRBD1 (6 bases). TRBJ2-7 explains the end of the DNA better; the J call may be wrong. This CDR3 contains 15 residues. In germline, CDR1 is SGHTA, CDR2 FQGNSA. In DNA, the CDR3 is TGTGCCAGCAGCTTTGGTGGGCAGGGACACAATGAGCAGTACTTC. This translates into CASSFGGQGHNEQYF.

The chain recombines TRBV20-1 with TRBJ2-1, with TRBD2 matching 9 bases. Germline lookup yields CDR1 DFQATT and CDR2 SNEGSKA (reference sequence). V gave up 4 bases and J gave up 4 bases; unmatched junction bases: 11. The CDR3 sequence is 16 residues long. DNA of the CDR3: TGCAGTGCTAATTACCAATGGACTAGCGCGTACAATGAGCAGTTCTTC. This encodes CSANYQWTSAYNEQFF.

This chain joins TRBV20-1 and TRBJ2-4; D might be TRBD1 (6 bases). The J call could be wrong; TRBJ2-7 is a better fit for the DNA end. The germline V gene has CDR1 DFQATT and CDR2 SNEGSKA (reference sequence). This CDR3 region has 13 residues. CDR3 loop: CSARRGGSYEQYF. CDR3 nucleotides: TGCAGTGCTAGAAGAGGGGGAAGCTACGAGCAGTACTTC.